This TCR beta chain was sequenced in a study of blood T cells in healthy people across ages. Broader study findings: When one million T cells were used, diversity estimates were thought to be underestimates. Older age went with lower TCR beta diversity per million T cells, in a roughly linear way. No one knew whether donors had CMV, which possibly confounded expanded clonotype changes.

For the second PCR, which ran for 7 to 11 cycles, a sample-barcoded 5' primer and a J-beta primer mix were used. Tagging of each cDNA molecule was performed by a template-switch adaptor with 12 random nucleotides. TCRdb independently ran MiXCR on the 5' RACE reads; one entry per CDR3 protein. The table has about 770,000 distinct CDR3 sequences, approximately 44% seen once. This clonotype was detected many times. The antigen is unknown. The V and J ends lost 4 bases and 3 bases respectively, with 14 bases between them. CDR3 length: 14 amino acids. Germline CDR1 is SGDLS and CDR2 is YYNGEE. The rearrangement joins TRBV9 to TRBJ2-7; tentative D call: TRBD1 (5 bases). This sequence originates from a man aged 60-69 years in good health. Sequencing used blood. The CDR3: CASSPGRTHYEQYF. The CDR3 region has the DNA TGTGCCAGCAGCCCCGGGCGGACACACTACGAGCAGTACTTC.